A single sample gave rise to the 12 T cell receptor beta chains below, sequenced in a study of CD8 T cells in Susac syndrome (dated by TCRdb to about 2019). Library construction relied on the immunoSEQ multiplex PCR assay. RNA was extracted with the RNeasy kit and roughly 0.5 to 1 ug was reverse transcribed using random hexamers. TCRdb trimmed public reads at Q25 via fastp, called clones via MiXCR and kept in-frame beta chains. When rows share a CDR3 protein, they turn into one entry using the most common DNA and genes. For this sample the table gives 95,000 to 150,000 distinct CDR3 sequences, of which over 85% were detected only once. The ten largest clones capture approximately 0.31% of the sample. Sequences were obtained from CD8+ T cells from PBMCs. The receptors come from a human donor with multiple sclerosis.

The chain couples TRBV5-6 to TRBJ2-5, with D tentatively TRBD2 (5 bases). With 4 bases removed from V and 4 bases from J, the gap between germline ends came to 11 bases. CDR1 is SGHDT, CDR2 YYEEEE, per germline. This CDR3 is built from 13 residues. The CDR3 sequence: CASSPVEGETQYF. CDR3 DNA: TGTGCCAGCAGCCCGGTCGAGGGAGAGACCCAGTACTTC. Complete variable domain (other parts from reference TRBV5-6 and TRBJ2-5): DAGVTQSPTHLIKTRGQQVTLRCSPKSGHDTVSWYQQALGQGPQFIFQYYEEEERQRGNFPDRFSGHQFPNYSSELNVNALLLGDSALYLCASSPVEGETQYFGPGTRLLVL.

The chain couples TRBV5-6 to TRBJ2-3; 7 bases are shared with TRBD1. CDR1 and CDR2 from the germline V gene are SGHDT and YYEEEE. With V trimmed by 4 bases and J by 2 bases, 4 bases remained unmatched. The CDR3 is 14 amino acids. The CDR3 protein is CASSTGQVTDTQYF. CDR3 DNA: TGTGCCAGCAGCACCGGACAGGTCACAGATACGCAGTATTTT.

The chain uses TRBV19 and TRBJ2-3; D is uncertain. This CDR3 is 15 amino acids long. With 3 bases removed from V and 0 bases from J, the gap between germline ends came to 10 bases. Germline CDR1 LNHDA, CDR2 SQIVND (reference sequence). The CDR3 region has the DNA TGTGCCAGTAGTATCCGGATGTGGAGCACAGATACGCAGTATTTT. Its protein product is CASSIRMWSTDTQYF.

The J gene is TRBJ2-7, the V gene TRBV4-2, with 11 nucleotides matching TRBD2. Germline V CDR1 and CDR2: LGHNA, YNFKEQ. The CDR3 covers 17 residues. J gave up 3 bases and V 3 bases, and 10 bases lay outside the gene matches. The CDR3 nucleotides read TGTGCCAGCAGCCATGAGGGACTAGCGGTTTCAAACTACGAGCAGTACGTC. Its protein product is CASSHEGLAVSNYEQYV.

The V gene is TRBV5-6, the J gene TRBJ2-7; tentative D call: TRBD2 (6 bases). This CDR3 is built from 11 residues. Germline V gene lookup returns CDR1 SGHDT and CDR2 YYEEEE. The CDR3 here is CASSLGGEQYV. CDR3 nucleotides: TGTGCCAGTAGCTTGGGAGGCGAGCAGTACGTC.

Notes on this clonotype: One end of the junction varies from germline; a read error may be responsible. This chain connects TRBV7-3 to TRBJ2-1, with TRBD2 matching 8 bases. Germline V gene data show CDR1 as SGHTA and CDR2 as FQGTGA. The CDR3 spans 16 residues. The CDR3 reads CASSLTLAGPYNEQFF. DNA of the CDR3: TGTGCCAGCAGCCTAACCCTAGCGGGCCCGTACAATGAGCAGTTCTTC.

The V gene is TRBV2, the J gene TRBJ2-7; the D is unclear. CDR1 is SNHLY, CDR2 FYNNEI, per germline. This CDR3 comprises 13 residues. Trimming left V 1 base short and J 2 bases short, with 6 bases between. The CDR3 here is CASSEGGTYEQYF. CDR3 DNA sequence: TGTGCCAGCAGTGAAGGCGGCACCTACGAGCAGTACTTC.

The V and J genes are TRBV10-3 and TRBJ2-3, with 10 bases aligning to TRBD2. Trimming took 4 bases from V and 1 from J; bases not matched to a gene: 2. This CDR3 comprises 15 residues. The germline V gene has CDR1 ENHRY and CDR2 SYGVKD. The chain's CDR3 is CAISAGTSGTDTQYF. The DNA for the CDR3 is TGTGCCATCAGTGCCGGGACTAGCGGCACAGATACGCAGTATTTT.

This rearrangement joins TRBV27 to TRBJ2-2; D unresolved. This CDR3 contains 15 residues. V gave up 3 bases and J gave up 5 bases, with 13 bases separating them. Germline-derived CDR1 and CDR2 are MNHEY and SMNVEV (reference sequence). In nucleotides, the CDR3 is TGTGCCAGCAGTTTTTACGGTTTGAAAACCGGGGAGCTGTTTTTT. It codes for CASSFYGLKTGELFF.

The J gene is TRBJ1-5, the V gene TRBV7-2, with a possible D match to TRBD1 (5 bases). The V end lost 6 bases, the J end lost 4 bases, and 16 bases lay between the germline ends. Germline loops: CDR1 SGHTA, CDR2 FQGNSA. The CDR3 runs 15 residues. The CDR3 nucleotides are TGTGCCAGCAGTTCGGGGGTTGGGGGGAATCAGCCCCAGCATTTT. Its translation is CASSSGVGGNQPQHF.

The chain has TRBV28 and TRBJ2-5, with D possibly being TRBD1 (5 bases). CDR3 size: 13 residues. From germline, CDR1 is MDHEN and CDR2 SYDVKM. The ends were cut back, 3 bases at V and 2 bases at J, with 7 bases in the middle. The CDR3 is CASSFRAQETQYF. CDR3 in DNA: TGTGCCAGCAGTTTCAGGGCTCAAGAGACCCAGTACTTC.

Only one count was recorded for this clonotype. The chain recombines TRBV7-8 with TRBJ2-3; maybe TRBD1 (6 bases). The CDR3 length is 15 residues. V was cut by 4 bases and J by 0 bases, with 11 bases left in between. Germline-derived CDR1 and CDR2 are SGHVS and FQNEAQ. CDR3 bases: TGTGCCAGCAGCTCTTGGACAGCTAGCACAGATACGCAGTATTTT. As protein: CASSSWTASTDTQYF.